A selection of T cell receptor beta chains follows, all from one sample in a study of CD8+ T cells in alopecia areata. Method: immunoSEQ multiplex PCR; TCRdb's copy keeps in-frame clones and lacks some. The table includes 200,000 to 250,000 clones, 50% to 75% detected once. Material: CD4+ T cells sorted from blood, obtained at week 4, from a patient treated with tofacitinib. These receptors were taken from a human donor with alopecia areata. Each CDR3 is given with its conserved first and last residue. D genes are given only for firm matches. The listing skips clone size in some rows; elsewhere it reads once, few, many or a size class.

once	TRBD1	18	TRBV27	TRBJ1-1	TGTGCCAGCAGTTCCCGGACAGGGATAAGGGCTAGGAACACTGAAGCTTTCTTT	CASSSRTGIRARNTEAFF
few	TRBD2	17	TRBV4-2	TRBJ2-1	TGTGCCAGCAGCCAAGCCCCTAGCGGGGGGGCCAGGAATGAGCAGTTCTTC	CASSQAPSGGARNEQFF
NA	NA	14	TRBV5-1	TRBJ2-7	TGCGCCAGCAATCCGGACCCGAGCTCCTACGAGCAGTACTTC	CASNPDPSSYEQYF
NA	TRBD2	16	TRBV6-5	TRBJ2-7	TGTGCCAGCAGTTACTCGCTAGCGGGGGGTCAGGACGAGCAGTACTTC	CASSYSLAGGQDEQYF
NA	NA	10	TRBV29-1	TRBJ1-2	TGCAGCGTTGAGGGGGACGGCTACACCTTC	CSVEGDGYTF
NA	TRBD2	16	TRBV5-1	TRBJ2-1	TGCGCCAGCAGCTTGAGTCCTAGCGGGGGCTATAATGAGCAGTTCTTC	CASSLSPSGGYNEQFF
NA	TRBD1	14	TRBV6-5	TRBJ1-4	TGTGCCAGCAGTTCCGACAGGGGAAATGAAAAACTGTTTTTT	CASSSDRGNEKLFF
NA	TRBD2	15	TRBV28	TRBJ2-1	TGTGCCAGCAGGAGCGGGGGCCGCTCCTACAATGAGCAGTTCTTC	CASRSGGRSYNEQFF
NA	TRBD1	14	TRBV30	TRBJ2-5	TGTGCCTGGAATAGACAGGGTAACCAAGAGACCCAGTACTTC	CAWNRQGNQETQYF
few	NA	14	TRBV15	TRBJ2-6	TGTGCCACCAGCAGAGATCGGGGGGCCAACGTCCTGACTTTC	CATSRDRGANVLTF
NA	TRBD2	16	TRBV18	TRBJ2-3	TGTGCCAGCTCACCACCGGGGACTAGCGTTCCAGATACGCAGTATTTT	CASSPPGTSVPDTQYF
NA	TRBD1	16	TRBV2	TRBJ1-2	TGTGCCAGCAGTACCCGGGCCTCAGGGACAGTCTATGGCTACACCTTC	CASSTRASGTVYGYTF
NA	NA	12	TRBV2	TRBJ2-5	TGTGCCAGCGGGGAAAACATGGAGACCCAGTACTTC	CASGENMETQYF
NA	NA	14	TRBV18	TRBJ1-1	TGTGCCAGCTCACCGGGGAGGGGGAACACTGAAGCTTTCTTT	CASSPGRGNTEAFF
few	NA	12	TRBV18	TRBJ2-7	TGTGCCAGCTCACCACCGACTTGGGAGCAGTACTTC	CASSPPTWEQYF
NA	NA	12	TRBV29-1	TRBJ1-1	TGCAGCGCCTCACCGGGAAGGACTGAAGCTTTCTTT	CSASPGRTEAFF
NA	NA	13	TRBV29-1	TRBJ1-1	TGCAGCGTTGAAGGGGTGGCGGCAGGCAAAGCTTTCTTT	CSVEGVAAGKAFF
NA	TRBD1	13	TRBV2	TRBJ1-1	TGTGCCAGCAGCCGACAGGGAAACACTGAAGCTTTCTTT	CASSRQGNTEAFF
few	NA	11	TRBV25-1	TRBJ2-7	TGTGCCAGCAGCGTTGGGGACGAGCAGTACTTC	CASSVGDEQYF
once	TRBD1	18	TRBV5-6	TRBJ1-5	TGTGCCAGCAGCTTGAGCTGGGCTGGACAGGGTAGCAATCAGCCCCAGCATTTT	CASSLSWAGQGSNQPQHF
NA	TRBD1	15	TRBV29-1	TRBJ2-7	TGCAGCGTTGGAGGGATCGACAGGGGAGCCTACGAGCAGTACTTC	CSVGGIDRGAYEQYF
NA	NA	15	TRBV4-1	TRBJ2-7	TGCGCCAGCAGCCAAGATGCAGGGGCTACCTACGAGCAGTACTTC	CASSQDAGATYEQYF
NA	NA	13	TRBV13	TRBJ2-2	TGTGCCAGCAGCTTACTCGGCACCGGGGAGCTGTTTTTT	CASSLLGTGELFF
few	NA	11	TRBV20-1	TRBJ2-6	TGCAGTGCCGTAAGGGCCAACGTCCTGACTTTC	CSAVRANVLTF
NA	NA	15	TRBV5-1	TRBJ1-6	TGCGCCAGCAGCTTGGATGTGACAGGAGGATCACCCCTCCACTTT	CASSLDVTGGSPLHF
few	NA	13	TRBV11-2	TRBJ1-2	TGTGCCAGCAGCAGAGGAGAAGGGAATGGCTACACCTTC	CASSRGEGNGYTF
NA	NA	10	TRBV30	TRBJ2-7	TGTGCCTGGAGTGGGTACGAGCAGTACTTC	CAWSGYEQYF
NA	NA	14	TRBV7-2	TRBJ1-2	TGTGCCAGCAGCTTAGGCAGGGAGAGCTATGGCTACACCTTC	CASSLGRESYGYTF
NA	NA	11	TRBV29-1	TRBJ1-1	TGCAGCGTTTCCCTGTACACTGAAGCTTTCTTT	CSVSLYTEAFF
NA	TRBD1	14	TRBV29-1	TRBJ1-1	TGCAGCGTCGCGACAGGGGGATGGAGTACTGAAGCTTTCTTT	CSVATGGWSTEAFF
few	NA	15	TRBV15	TRBJ2-7	TGTGCCACCAGCAGAGATCAGGGGTTGGTTGACGAGCAGTACTTC	CATSRDQGLVDEQYF
NA	NA	13	TRBV5-1	TRBJ2-7	TGCGCCAGCAGCTTGGTGGGGACGGGGGAGCAGTACTTC	CASSLVGTGEQYF
NA	NA	12	TRBV7-2	TRBJ2-5	TGTGCCAGCAGCCGACTAGAGAGGGAGCAGTACTTC	CASSRLEREQYF
NA	NA	14	TRBV5-6	TRBJ1-5	TGTGCCAGCAGCTTGGGGGGGCAGTATCAGCCCCAGCATTTT	CASSLGGQYQPQHF
NA	NA	17	TRBV2	TRBJ2-3	TGTGCCAGCAGTCGTCTCTTCGGGACTTCAAACACAGATACGCAGTATTTT	CASSRLFGTSNTDTQYF
few	TRBD2	14	TRBV4-1	TRBJ2-2	TGCGCCAGCAGCAGACTAGCGACCACCGGGGAGCTGTTTTTT	CASSRLATTGELFF
NA	NA	16	TRBV9	TRBJ2-3	TGTGCCAGCAGCCCCCGGGCCCCAGCGGATAGAGATACGCAGTATTTT	CASSPRAPADRDTQYF
NA	NA	11	TRBV7-9	TRBJ1-2	TGTGCCAGCACCCGTTCGGGAGGCTACACCTTC	CASTRSGGYTF
once	TRBD1	15	TRBV5-1	TRBJ2-2	TGCGCCAGCACCGCAACAGGGGGCAACACCGGGGAGCTGTTTTTT	CASTATGGNTGELFF
NA	TRBD1	15	TRBV30	TRBJ1-2	TGTGCCGGAGCCTTAGGGACAGGCGGGAACTATGGCTACACCTTC	CAGALGTGGNYGYTF
NA	NA	15	TRBV6-5	TRBJ2-1	TGTGCCAGCAGCCCCCGGGCTGATCGGTACAATGAGCAGTTCTTC	CASSPRADRYNEQFF
NA	NA	14	TRBV27	TRBJ1-2	TGTGCCAGCGGCCTCGGGGCGCATAGCTATGGCTACACCTTC	CASGLGAHSYGYTF
NA	NA	13	TRBV18	TRBJ1-1	TGTGCCAGCTCACCAAGGGCGGACACTGAAGCTTTCTTT	CASSPRADTEAFF
NA	TRBD1	14	TRBV5-6	TRBJ1-6	TGTGCCAGCAGCCCAGACAGGGGGAATTCACCCCTCCACTTT	CASSPDRGNSPLHF
NA	NA	13	TRBV29-1	TRBJ1-4	TGCAGCGTTCTACAGGGCCCCGTGGGGAAACTGTTTTTT	CSVLQGPVGKLFF
few	NA	14	TRBV29-1	TRBJ1-6	TGCAGCGTTGACACAACGGACGTGCGTTCACCCCTCCACTTT	CSVDTTDVRSPLHF
NA	NA	12	TRBV15	TRBJ1-5	TGTGCCACCAGCAGGGGAGGGGGGTCGGAGCATTTT	CATSRGGGSEHF
NA	NA	13	TRBV7-2	TRBJ1-1	TGTGCCAGCAGGAGTTTTACGTTGCCTGAAGCTTTCTTT	CASRSFTLPEAFF
NA	NA	15	TRBV29-1	TRBJ2-2	TGCAGCGTGTCGACACATGCTATGGACACCGGGGAGCTGTTTTTT	CSVSTHAMDTGELFF
NA	NA	13	TRBV2	TRBJ2-5	TGTGCCAGCAGTGATGGCCCCGTGGAGACCCAGTACTTC	CASSDGPVETQYF
NA	TRBD1	14	TRBV25-1	TRBJ1-2	TGTGCCAGCAGTGCAGATCGACAGGGAGATGGCTACACCTTC	CASSADRQGDGYTF
NA	NA	14	TRBV10-3	TRBJ1-6	TGTGCCATCAGTGAGGAGGGAAGCAATTCACCCCTCCACTTT	CAISEEGSNSPLHF
NA	NA	13	TRBV2	TRBJ2-7	TGTGCCAGCAGAGGGGGGAGCGCCTACGAGCAGTACTTC	CASRGGSAYEQYF
NA	NA	16	TRBV7-2	TRBJ2-2	TGTGCCAGCAGCTTAGAAAATCTCCTGAACACCGGGGAGCTGTTTTTT	CASSLENLLNTGELFF